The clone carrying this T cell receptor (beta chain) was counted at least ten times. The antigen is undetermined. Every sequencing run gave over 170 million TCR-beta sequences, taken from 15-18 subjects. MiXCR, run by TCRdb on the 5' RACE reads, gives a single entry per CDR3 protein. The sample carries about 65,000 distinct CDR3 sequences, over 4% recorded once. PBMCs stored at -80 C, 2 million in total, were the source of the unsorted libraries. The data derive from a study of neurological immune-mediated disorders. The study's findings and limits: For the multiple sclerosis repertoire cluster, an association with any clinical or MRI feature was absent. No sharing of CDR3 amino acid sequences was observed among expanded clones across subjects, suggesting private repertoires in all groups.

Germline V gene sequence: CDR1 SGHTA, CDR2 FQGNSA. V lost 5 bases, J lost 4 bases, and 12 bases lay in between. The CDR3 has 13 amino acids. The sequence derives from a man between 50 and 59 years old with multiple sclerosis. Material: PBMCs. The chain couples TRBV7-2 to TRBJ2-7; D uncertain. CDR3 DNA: TGTGCCAGCAGCCTCGACTGGGGTTACGAGCAGTACTTC. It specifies CASSLDWGYEQYF.